This T cell receptor (beta chain) is drawn from a study of blood T cell repertoires in COVID-19. As for the study in general: From the United States, Italy and Spain came samples of acute and convalescent COVID-19.

In the original processing: Amplification from reference gene primers served as the basis for estimated nucleated cell counts. Here immunoSEQ multiplex PCR was the method, and the copy in TCRdb shows in-frame clones only, minus some. V and J calls and clone size come straight from that table; D and trimming were deduced from the DNA. The sample gives roughly 230,000 clones, around four fifths of which show up once; 10% to 13% is in the top ten. From germline, CDR1 is MDHEN and CDR2 SYDVKM. Unmatched junction bases numbered 4, after V lost 1 base and J lost 6 bases. CDR3 length: 16 amino acids. Enrollment of patients from Seattle took place during active infection, with longitudinal follow-up.

The sequenced material came from peripheral blood. This chain links TRBV28 with TRBJ2-2, with 11 bases that match TRBD1. The sequence came from an elderly woman with COVID-19, enrolled during active disease. CDR3 sequence: CASSLFGQGAAGELFF. The CDR3, as DNA: TGTGCCAGCAGTTTATTTGGACAGGGGGCGGCCGGGGAGCTGTTTTTT.